Listed here is a single T cell receptor beta chain. Its antigen is as yet unknown. Assay: immunoSEQ multiplex PCR; the TCRdb copy retains only in-frame clones and omits some. The data contain 40,000 or so clones, approximately 80% of them singletons. The entry originates in a study of T cell responses to AZD1222 COVID-19 vaccine. Notes on the study in general: Spike-specific TCR breadth and depth were elevated following two AZD1222 doses.

The receptor was derived from an adult who received the AZD1222 COVID-19 vaccine. This sample comprised peripheral blood, obtained 28 days after the second AZD1222 dose.

The CDR3 DNA reads as TGTGCCAGCAGCCCCCTTGGCGGGGGGGCGGGGACCGGGGAGCTGTTTTTT. Translation gives CASSPLGGGAGTGELFF. V is TRBV9 and J is TRBJ2-2; 9 bases fit TRBD2. After removal of 4 bases from V and 5 bases from J, the junction contained 12 bases not matched to a gene. CDR3 size: 17 residues. From germline, CDR1 is SGDLS and CDR2 YYNGEE.